This T cell receptor beta chain was recorded in a study of cytomegalovirus exposure and HLA in healthy donors. Turning to the study itself: When 350 to 500 donors were genotyped, about 80% of them were found to fall in the Caucasian-associated ancestry cluster. Study-wide results and caveats: The later analysis indicated that the majority of CMV-associated TCR beta chains appeared HLA-restricted. TCR beta V segments were, for the most part, productive about 90% or about 30% of the time in an earlier analysis.

The CDR3 is made up of 17 amino acids. Trimming removed 5 bases at V and 4 bases at J, with 21 bases between. Per the germline V gene, CDR1 is SGHAT and CDR2 is FQNNGV. The PCR used 60 Vbeta and 13 Jbeta primers. Libraries were prepared by immunoSEQ multiplex PCR; TCRdb keeps only in-frame clonotypes and omits some of them. The sample has 170,000 or so clones, and its top ten clones hold roughly 2%. As for this clone: The antigen remains undetermined.

The rearrangement joins TRBV11-2 to TRBJ2-1; TRBD2 might be the D (6 bases). This receptor was identified in a man aged 25-45 years in good health and CMV-seronegative. The sequenced material came from PBMCs. CDR3 in DNA: TGTGCCAGCAGCCCCTGGGAGGAGGAAGGGATTTACAATGAGCAGTTCTTC. Translation: CASSPWEEEGIYNEQFF.